This TCR beta chain was retrieved from a study of T cell repertoires in cytomegalovirus infection. Overall study context: Well-studied HLA-B-restricted CMV epitopes were used in the study alongside recently identified HLA-C-restricted ones. TCR beta signatures that were public indicated CMV infection and matching HLA type.

The sample holds a few counts of this clonotype. Its antigen is unknown. TCRdb recomputed calls from the reads with MiXCR, one row per CDR3 protein. The sample includes tens of thousands of distinct CDR3 sequences, more than 40% of them seen just once. General study findings and limits: CMV carriers with the relevant HLA were identified by cumulative public TCR beta family frequency. In two of eight donors, the top clonotype was HLA-C-restricted CMV-specific.

The clonotype comes from a human donor in good health (CMV status not recorded). Some clones in this sample may be carry-over from other donors' samples. Source: CD8+ T cells from cultured PBMCs, taken from culture after CMV antigen stimulation.

The CDR3 is CASSPMSALGGGNEQFF. CDR3 in DNA: TGTGCCAGCAGTCCGATGAGCGCCCTCGGAGGGGGGAATGAGCAGTTCTTC. The genes are TRBV28 and TRBJ2-1; the D call may be TRBD1 or TRBD2 (6 bases each). Germline lookup yields CDR1 MDHEN and CDR2 SYDVKM. Between the trimmed V and J ends, which lost 5 bases and 7 bases, there was a span of 24 bases. The CDR3 covers 17 residues.